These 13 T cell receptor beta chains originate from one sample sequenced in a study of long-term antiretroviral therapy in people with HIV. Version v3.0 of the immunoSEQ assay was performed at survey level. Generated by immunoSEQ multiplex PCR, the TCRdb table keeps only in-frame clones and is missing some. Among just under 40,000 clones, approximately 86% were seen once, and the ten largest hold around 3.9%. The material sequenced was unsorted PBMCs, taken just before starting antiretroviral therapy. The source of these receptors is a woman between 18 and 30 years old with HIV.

For the CDR3, the DNA is TGTGCCAGCAGCCTTGGGACACTCACAGATACGCAGTATTTT. It codes for CASSLGTLTDTQYF. The chain employs TRBV5-4 and TRBJ2-3; D possibly corresponds to TRBD1 (6 bases). V lost 4 bases and J 2 bases, leaving 11 bases between the germline ends. The germline gives CDR1 SGHNT, CDR2 YYREEE (reference sequence). The CDR3 is 14 residues long.

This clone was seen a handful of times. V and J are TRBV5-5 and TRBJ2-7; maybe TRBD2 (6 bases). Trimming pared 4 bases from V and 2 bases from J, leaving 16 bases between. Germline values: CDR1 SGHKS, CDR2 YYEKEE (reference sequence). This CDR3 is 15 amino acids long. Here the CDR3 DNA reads TGTGCCAGCAGCGCCTTCGGGGGAATCCCCTACGAGCAGTACTTC. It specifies CASSAFGGIPYEQYF.

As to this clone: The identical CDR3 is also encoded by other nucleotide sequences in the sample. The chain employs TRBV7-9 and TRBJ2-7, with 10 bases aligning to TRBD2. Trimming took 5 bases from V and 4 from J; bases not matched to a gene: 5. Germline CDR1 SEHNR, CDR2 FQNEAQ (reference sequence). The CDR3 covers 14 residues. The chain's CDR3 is CASSPSGSVYEQYF. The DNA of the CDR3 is TGTGCCAGCAGCCCTAGCGGGAGTGTATACGAGCAGTACTTC.

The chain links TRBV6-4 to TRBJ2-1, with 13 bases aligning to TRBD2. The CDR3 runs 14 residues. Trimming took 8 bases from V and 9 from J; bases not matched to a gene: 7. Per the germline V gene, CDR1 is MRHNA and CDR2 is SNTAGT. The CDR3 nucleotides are TGTGCCAGCGAAGGACTAGCGGGAGTTAGTGAGCAGTTCTTC. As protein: CASEGLAGVSEQFF.

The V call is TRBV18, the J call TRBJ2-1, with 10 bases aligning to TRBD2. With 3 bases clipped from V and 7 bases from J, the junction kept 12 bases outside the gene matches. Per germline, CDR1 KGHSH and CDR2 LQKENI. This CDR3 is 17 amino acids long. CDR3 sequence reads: CASSPLAGVRIGNEQFF. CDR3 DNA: TGTGCCAGCTCACCCCTAGCGGGAGTGCGGATTGGTAATGAGCAGTTCTTC.

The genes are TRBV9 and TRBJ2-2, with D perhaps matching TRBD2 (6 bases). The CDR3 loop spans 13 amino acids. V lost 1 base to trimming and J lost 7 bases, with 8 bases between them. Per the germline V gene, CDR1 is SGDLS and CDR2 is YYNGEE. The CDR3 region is CASSVREVGELFF. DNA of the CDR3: TGTGCCAGCAGCGTAAGGGAGGTCGGGGAGCTGTTTTTT.

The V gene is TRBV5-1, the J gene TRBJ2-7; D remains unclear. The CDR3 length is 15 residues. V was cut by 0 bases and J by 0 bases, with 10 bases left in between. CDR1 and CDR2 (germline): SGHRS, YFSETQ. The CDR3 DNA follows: TGCGCCAGCAGCTTGGGAGGCAGTACCTCCTACGAGCAGTACTTC. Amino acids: CASSLGGSTSYEQYF.

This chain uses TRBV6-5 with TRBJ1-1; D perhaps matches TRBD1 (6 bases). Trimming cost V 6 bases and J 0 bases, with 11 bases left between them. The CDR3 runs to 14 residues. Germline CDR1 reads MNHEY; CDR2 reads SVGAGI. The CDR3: CASSPDRLNTEAFF. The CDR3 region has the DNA TGTGCCAGCAGCCCTGACAGGCTGAACACTGAAGCTTTCTTT.

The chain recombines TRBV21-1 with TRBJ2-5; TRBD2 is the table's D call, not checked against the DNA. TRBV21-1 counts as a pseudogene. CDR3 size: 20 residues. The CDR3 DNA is TGTGCCAGCAGCAAAGGGGTAGGGGCCCCCTATGCGGGGGTCCAAGAGACCCAGTACTTC. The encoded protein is CASSKGVGAPYAGVQETQYF.

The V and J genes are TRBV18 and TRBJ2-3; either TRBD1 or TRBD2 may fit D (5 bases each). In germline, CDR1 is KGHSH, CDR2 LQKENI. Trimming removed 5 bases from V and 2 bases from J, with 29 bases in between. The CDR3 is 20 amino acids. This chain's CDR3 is CASSSPGPSELGTYTDTQYF. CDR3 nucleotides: TGTGCCAGCTCATCCCCGGGACCTTCGGAGCTTGGGACGTACACAGATACGCAGTATTTT.

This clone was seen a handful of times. This CDR3 is CASRGGAADEQYF. Written as DNA, the CDR3 is TGTGCCAGTAGGGGTGGGGCAGCAGACGAGCAGTACTTC. The chain recombines TRBV19 with TRBJ2-7; possibly TRBD1 for D (5 bases). From germline, CDR1 is LNHDA and CDR2 SQIVND (reference sequence). The CDR3 consists of 13 residues. The germline V and J ends were trimmed by 6 bases and 5 bases, with 14 bases remaining between them.

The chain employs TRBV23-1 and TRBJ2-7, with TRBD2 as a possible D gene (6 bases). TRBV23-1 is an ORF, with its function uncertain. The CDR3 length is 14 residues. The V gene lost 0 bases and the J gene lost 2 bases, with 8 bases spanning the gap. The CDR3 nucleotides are TGCGCCAGCAGTCAATCGAGCGGGCCCTACGAGCAGTACTTC. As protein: CASSQSSGPYEQYF.

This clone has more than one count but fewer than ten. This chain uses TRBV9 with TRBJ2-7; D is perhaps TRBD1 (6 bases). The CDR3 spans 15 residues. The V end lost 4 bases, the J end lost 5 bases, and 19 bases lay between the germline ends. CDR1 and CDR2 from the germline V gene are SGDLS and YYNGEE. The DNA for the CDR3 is TGTGCCAGCAGCCTATTTGAAGGGGGTGTCAACGAGCAGTACTTC. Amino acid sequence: CASSLFEGGVNEQYF.